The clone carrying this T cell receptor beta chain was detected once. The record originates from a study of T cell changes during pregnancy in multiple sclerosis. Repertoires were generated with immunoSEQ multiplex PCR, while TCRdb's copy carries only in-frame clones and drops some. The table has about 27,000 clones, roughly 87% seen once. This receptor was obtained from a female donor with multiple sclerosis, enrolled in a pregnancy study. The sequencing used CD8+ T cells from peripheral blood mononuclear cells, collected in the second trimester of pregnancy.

The CDR3 loop reads CASSTPGGGYEKLFF. CDR3 DNA: TGTGCCAGCAGTACTCCCGGGGGTGGGTATGAAAAACTGTTTTTT. V is TRBV28 and J is TRBJ1-4; a possible D gene is TRBD1 (5 bases). Trimming took 5 bases from V and 6 from J, leaving 16 bases between them. This CDR3 is 15 amino acids long. CDR1 is MDHEN and CDR2 is SYDVKM in the germline V gene.